The 18 T cell receptor beta chains below come from one sample, sequenced in a study of breast tumors, draining lymph nodes, adjacent tissues. Each CDR3 protein is one row after TCRdb ran MiXCR on the multiplex PCR reads. This table has 200,000 or so distinct CDR3 sequences, over 25% appearing once. Breast cancer patients provided tissue from their axillary draining lymph nodes. Input material: axillary lymph node tissue. The receptors stem from a female donor with breast cancer. Some clones in this sample may be carry-over from other donors' samples.

This sequence joins TRBV9 and TRBJ2-5, with D possibly being TRBD2 (7 bases). V lost 4 bases, J lost 3 bases, and 13 bases lay in between. CDR3 length: 14 amino acids. The germline V gene encodes CDR1 SGDLS and CDR2 YYNGEE. CDR3 coding DNA: TGTGCCAGCAGCCTGGGGGGGGCTAAAGAGACCCAGTACTTC. Translating it yields CASSLGGAKETQYF.

In its sample, this clonotype was seen many times. V usage is TRBV2 and J usage is TRBJ2-2; 8 nucleotides agree with TRBD1. Germline assignment: CDR1 SNHLY and CDR2 FYNNEI. The CDR3 loop spans 15 amino acids. V lost 6 bases, J lost 0 bases, and 3 bases stayed unmatched. The CDR3 here is CASRTGQANTGELFF. In DNA form, the CDR3 reads TGTGCCAGCAGGACGGGACAGGCGAACACCGGGGAGCTGTTTTTT.

Ten or more counts support this clonotype. The rearrangement uses TRBV5-6 and TRBJ1-2; 9 nucleotides agree with TRBD1. The junction had 22 bases not matched to a gene; V was cut back by 3 bases and J by 7 bases. Germline CDR1 reads SGHDT; CDR2 reads YYEEEE. The CDR3 consists of 19 residues. The CDR3 is CASSWGTGDRALSIGGYTF. CDR3 nucleotide sequence: TGTGCCAGCAGCTGGGGGACCGGGGACAGGGCCCTATCGATTGGTGGCTACACCTTC.

This clonotype was counted many times. The rearrangement links TRBV4-2 to TRBJ2-1; no firm D call. Trimming stripped 0 bases from V and 10 bases from J, with 7 bases between. This CDR3 contains 12 residues. Per germline, CDR1 LGHNA and CDR2 YNFKEQ. The CDR3 is CASSQDIREQFF. CDR3 nucleotides: TGTGCCAGCAGCCAAGATATTCGGGAGCAGTTCTTC.

At least ten counts were recorded for this clonotype. This rearrangement joins TRBV4-1 to TRBJ1-3, with D perhaps TRBD1 (5 bases). V shed 4 bases and J shed 2 bases, with 15 bases lying between them. Germline V lookup: CDR1 MGHRA, CDR2 YSYEKL. This CDR3 spans 16 amino acids. The chain's CDR3 is CASSLQWGNAGNTIYF. Written as DNA, the CDR3 is TGCGCCAGCAGCCTTCAGTGGGGGAACGCTGGAAACACCATATATTTT.

This clonotype was detected ten times or more. The rearrangement uses TRBV30 and TRBJ1-5; no definite D call. Looked up from germline, CDR1 is GTSNPN and CDR2 is SVGIG (reference sequence). The CDR3 runs 12 residues. V was clipped by 3 bases and J by 9 bases, with 12 bases between them. DNA for the CDR3: TGTGCCTGGAGCGCCGTGTCGGGGCCCCAGCATTTT. This encodes CAWSAVSGPQHF.

This clonotype has a count of ten or more. J is TRBJ1-2 and V is TRBV6-1; no clear D. Germline CDR1 is MNHNS and CDR2 is SASEGT. The CDR3 has 13 amino acids. The V end lost 3 bases, the J end lost 4 bases, and 9 bases lay between the germline ends. CDR3 region: CASSDGNSYGYTF. The CDR3 DNA reads as TGTGCCAGCAGTGACGGGAATAGCTATGGCTACACCTTC.

This clonotype has at least ten counts. The chain recombines TRBV20-1 with TRBJ2-3; possible D gene TRBD2, 6 bases. Germline CDR1 reads DFQATT; CDR2 reads SNEGSKA (reference sequence). Trimming took 4 bases from V and 0 from J, leaving 14 bases between them. There are 15 residues in the CDR3. The CDR3, as DNA: TGCAGTGCTACGGATAGCGGATCCAGCACAGATACGCAGTATTTT. Translating gives CSATDSGSSTDTQYF.

The gene calls are TRBV7-8 and TRBJ2-6, with D possibly matching TRBD1 (6 bases). Germline lookup yields CDR1 SGHVS and CDR2 FQNEAQ. The CDR3 has 17 residues. Trimming stripped 5 bases from V and 0 bases from J, with 14 bases between. The CDR3 DNA follows: TGTGCCAGCAGCCACTCCGGACAGATCTCTGGGGCCAACGTCCTGACTTTC. Its protein is CASSHSGQISGANVLTF.

In its sample, this clonotype was seen many times. J is TRBJ1-2 and V is TRBV6-6; 7 bases are shared with TRBD1. The CDR3 contains 17 residues. Germline values: CDR1 MNHNY, CDR2 SVGAGI (reference sequence). With V trimmed by 6 bases and J by 0 bases, 13 bases remained unmatched. The CDR3 here is CASSRKQGLVTNYGYTF. DNA of the CDR3: TGTGCCAGCAGCCGAAAACAGGGGCTGGTGACTAACTATGGCTACACCTTC.

This clonotype has more than one count but fewer than ten. This sequence may be a read error, since a much larger clone differs from it by one base. CDR3 amino acids: CASSQGRTGRGENLFF. CDR3 coding DNA: TGCGCCAGCAGCCAAGGTCGGACGGGGAGAGGTGAAAACCTGTTTTTT. The chain has TRBV4-1 and TRBJ1-4; D gene unclear. Germline V gene sequence: CDR1 MGHRA, CDR2 YSYEKL. The CDR3 loop spans 16 amino acids.

Concerning this clonotype itself: This sequence may be a read error, since a much larger clone differs from it by one base. V gene TRBV18 combines with J gene TRBJ2-1; perhaps TRBD1 as D (6 bases). CDR1 is KGHSH, CDR2 LQKENI, per germline. The CDR3 spans 13 residues. The V and J ends lost 3 bases and 8 bases respectively, with 11 bases between them. CDR3 DNA: TGTGCCAGCTCACCCCAACAGGGTGATGAGCAGTTCTTC. As protein: CASSPQQGDEQFF.

In this sample, this clonotype turned up many times. This chain uses TRBV28 with TRBJ2-7; possibly TRBD1 or TRBD2 for D (6 bases each). Between the trimmed V and J ends, which lost 6 bases and 4 bases, there was a span of 16 bases. CDR1 and CDR2 from the germline V gene are MDHEN and SYDVKM. The CDR3 runs 14 residues. CDR3: CASSKNRAGYEQYF. CDR3 nucleotides: TGTGCCAGCAGCAAAAACAGGGCGGGGTACGAGCAGTACTTC.

This clonotype was recorded many times. The chain links TRBV20-1 to TRBJ1-4, with D tentatively TRBD1 (5 bases). The CDR3 has 13 amino acids. V lost 6 bases and J lost 3, with 11 bases in between. CDR1 and CDR2 (germline): DFQATT, SNEGSKA (reference sequence). The CDR3 protein is CSAMGLSNEKLFF. The CDR3 coding sequence is TGCAGTGCCATGGGACTCTCTAATGAAAAACTGTTTTTT.

This clonotype showed up just once. V is TRBV19 and J is TRBJ2-7, with a possible D match to TRBD1 (5 bases). Deletions cut 1 base from V and 10 bases from J, with 11 bases between. CDR1 and CDR2 from the germline V gene are LNHDA and SQIVND (reference sequence). CDR3 length: 12 residues. CDR3 bases: TGTGCCAGTAGTATAGGGGGCGGCGATCAGTACTTC. Translating it yields CASSIGGGDQYF. The variable domain in full, completed from reference TRBV19 and TRBJ2-7, reads DGGITQSPKYLFRKEGQNVTLSCEQNLNHDAMYWYRQDPGQGLRLIYYSQIVNDFQKGDIAEGYSVSREKKESFPLTVTSAQKNPTAFYLCASSIGGGDQYFGPGTRLTVT.

This chain uses TRBV20-1 with TRBJ2-3, with D maybe TRBD1 (6 bases). This CDR3 is 16 amino acids long. The V gene lost 5 bases and the J gene lost 0 bases, with 18 bases spanning the gap. Germline V gene lookup returns CDR1 DFQATT and CDR2 SNEGSKA (reference sequence). The CDR3 spells CSAYSGTTTSTDTQYF. CDR3 bases: TGCAGTGCTTATTCCGGGACAACTACTAGCACAGATACGCAGTATTTT.

The gene calls are TRBV10-2 and TRBJ2-7; D uncertain. V shed 8 bases and J shed 8 bases, with 13 bases lying between them. Germline V CDR1 and CDR2: WSHSY, SAAADI. CDR3 length: 11 amino acids. The CDR3 spells CASAEGRQQYF. CDR3 nucleotide sequence: TGCGCCAGCGCTGAAGGGCGCCAGCAGTACTTC.

The sample holds many counts of this clonotype. This chain joins TRBV20-1 and TRBJ2-4; 15 bases agree with TRBD2. The CDR3 is 18 residues long. V lost 4 bases to trimming and J lost 6 bases; unmatched junction nucleotides: 13. From germline, CDR1 is DFQATT and CDR2 SNEGSKA (reference sequence). In DNA, the CDR3 is TGCAGTGCTAAGGGGACTAGCGGGAGGAGAGGGGGAACAAACATTCAGTACTTC. Protein sequence: CSAKGTSGRRGGTNIQYF.